The 23 T cell receptor beta chains listed next were all sequenced from one sample in a study of OX40 agonist ivuxolimab in advanced cancers. Here immunoSEQ multiplex PCR was the method, and the copy in TCRdb shows in-frame clones only, minus some. The data contain under 75,000 clones, around 90% of them singletons. The input for sequencing was CD4+ or CD8+ T cells sorted from blood, taken in a trial of the OX40 agonist ivuxolimab. Source of these receptors: an adult with an advanced solid tumor such as melanoma, head and neck, liver or kidney cancer.

This chain links TRBV28 with TRBJ2-5; TRBD1 aligns across 8 bases. Germline values: CDR1 MDHEN, CDR2 SYDVKM. The trim removed 6 bases at V and 6 bases at J, leaving 12 bases unmatched. This CDR3 region has 15 residues. CDR3 loop: CASRESGTGGKTQYF. The DNA of the CDR3 is TGTGCCAGCAGGGAGTCCGGGACAGGTGGGAAGACCCAGTACTTC.

J is TRBJ2-3 and V is TRBV11-2; a weak D match, TRBD2 (7 bases). V gave up 6 bases and J gave up 3 bases, with 22 bases separating them. Germline V gives CDR1 SGHAT, CDR2 FQNNGV. The CDR3 is 17 residues long. CDR3 in DNA: TGTGCCAGCAGGGGGGGGCTTAGGGCATTCGAAACAGATACGCAGTATTTT. Encoded protein: CASRGGLRAFETDTQYF.

J is TRBJ1-2 and V is TRBV5-4; D not resolved. CDR3 length: 12 amino acids. Germline loops: CDR1 SGHNT, CDR2 YYREEE (reference sequence). V dropped 0 bases and J dropped 7 bases, with 7 bases sitting between them. The CDR3 DNA reads as TGTGCCAGCAGCTTGGAGGCGGGTGGCTACACCTTC. Translating it yields CASSLEAGGYTF.

This chain connects TRBV19 to TRBJ2-5, with D maybe TRBD1 (5 bases). V gave up 6 bases and J gave up 6 bases, with 14 bases separating them. Germline V gene lookup returns CDR1 LNHDA and CDR2 SQIVND (reference sequence). CDR3 length: 13 amino acids. CDR3 in amino acids: CASRLDSGKTQYF. CDR3 coding DNA: TGTGCCAGTAGATTAGACAGTGGAAAGACCCAGTACTTC.

The J gene is TRBJ2-1, the V gene TRBV9, with TRBD2 as a possible D gene (6 bases). V was clipped by 3 bases and J by 0 bases, with 16 bases between them. CDR1 and CDR2 (germline): SGDLS, YYNGEE. The CDR3 loop spans 17 amino acids. CDR3 sequence reads: CASSAHQVGGSYNEQFF. DNA for the CDR3: TGTGCCAGCAGCGCCCACCAAGTGGGGGGCTCCTACAATGAGCAGTTCTTC. Looking up the rest from reference TRBV9 and TRBJ2-1 gives the full variable domain: DSGVTQTPKHLITATGQRVTLRCSPRSGDLSVYWYQQSLDQGLQFLIQYYNGEERAKGNILERFSAQQFPDLHSELNLSSLELGDSALYFCASSAHQVGGSYNEQFFGPGTRLTVL.

The table lists this clone with a count of one. V is TRBV28 and J is TRBJ1-2; D is ambiguous. V lost 7 bases, J lost 5 bases, and 17 bases lay in between. Germline V lookup: CDR1 MDHEN, CDR2 SYDVKM. This CDR3 spans 14 amino acids. The CDR3 sequence is CASTEGGIGYGYTF. CDR3 nucleotides: TGTGCCAGCACCGAGGGCGGTATCGGGTATGGCTACACCTTC.

The gene calls are TRBV27 and TRBJ1-2; 7 positions match TRBD1. CDR1 is MNHEY and CDR2 is SMNVEV in the germline V gene (reference sequence). CDR3 length: 12 amino acids. The J segment lost 4 bases and the V segment lost 6 bases, leaving 2 bases of the junction unmatched. This CDR3 is CASRTGSYGYTF. Written as DNA, the CDR3 is TGTGCCAGCAGGACAGGGTCCTATGGCTACACCTTC.

V gene TRBV19 combines with J gene TRBJ2-5; tentative D call: TRBD2 (6 bases). The CDR3 runs 15 residues. Trimming removed 1 base from V and 5 bases from J, with 14 bases in between. From germline, CDR1 is LNHDA and CDR2 SQIVND (reference sequence). This chain's CDR3 is CASSIGGTRKETQYF. DNA of the CDR3: TGTGCCAGTAGTATAGGCGGGACTCGAAAGGAGACCCAGTACTTC.

The V call is TRBV9, the J call TRBJ1-1; D remains unclear. CDR1 is SGDLS, CDR2 YYNGEE, per germline. Trimming removed 1 base from V and 1 base from J, with 5 bases in between. This CDR3 spans 13 amino acids. The CDR3 is CASSVIENTEAFF. CDR3 in DNA: TGTGCCAGCAGCGTAATCGAGAACACTGAAGCTTTCTTT. Together with reference TRBV9 and TRBJ1-1, the CDR3 gives the full variable domain: DSGVTQTPKHLITATGQRVTLRCSPRSGDLSVYWYQQSLDQGLQFLIQYYNGEERAKGNILERFSAQQFPDLHSELNLSSLELGDSALYFCASSVIENTEAFFGQGTRLTVV.

The genes are TRBV27 and TRBJ2-7; 8 bases map to TRBD2. CDR1 MNHEY and CDR2 SMNVEV come from the germline V gene (reference sequence). CDR3 size: 14 residues. Trimming removed 6 bases from V and 6 bases from J; junction bases left unmatched: 10. As DNA, the CDR3 is TGTGCCAGCAGCCACCTCAGCGGGAGTTCCGAGCAGTACTTC. It translates to CASSHLSGSSEQYF.

This clone was seen a single time. The V gene is TRBV5-8, the J gene TRBJ2-3, with 7 bases lining up with TRBD1. This CDR3 has 15 residues. With V trimmed by 5 bases and J by 0 bases, 6 bases remained unmatched. Germline-derived CDR1 and CDR2 are SGHTS and YDEGEE. CDR3 amino acids: CASSTRQGSTDTQYF. DNA for the CDR3: TGTGCCAGCAGTACCAGACAGGGAAGCACAGATACGCAGTATTTT.

The chain links TRBV5-6 to TRBJ1-2, with 8 bases fitting TRBD1. The trim removed 4 bases at V and 13 bases at J, leaving 9 bases unmatched. The CDR3 runs 12 residues. Germline assignment: CDR1 SGHDT and CDR2 YYEEEE. The DNA of the CDR3 is TGTGCCAGCAGCACCGATACAGGGGGACTCACCTTC. It codes for CASSTDTGGLTF.

The chain recombines TRBV7-9 with TRBJ2-1, with D uncertain. This CDR3 is 15 amino acids long. Germline CDR1 reads SEHNR; CDR2 reads FQNEAQ (reference sequence). V lost 9 bases and J 3 bases, leaving 18 bases between the germline ends. CDR3 residues: CASSQVETNYNEQFF. DNA of the CDR3: TGTGCCAGTAGCCAGGTCGAGACAAACTACAATGAGCAGTTCTTC.

V and J are TRBV2 and TRBJ2-7, with D unresolved. Germline assignment: CDR1 SNHLY and CDR2 FYNNEI. Trimming pared 2 bases from V and 5 bases from J, leaving 13 bases between. CDR3 length: 14 residues. CDR3: CASSESWGRNEQYF. DNA for the CDR3: TGTGCCAGCAGTGAATCCTGGGGTAGGAACGAGCAGTACTTC.

This chain connects TRBV11-3 to TRBJ2-7, with D possibly TRBD2 on 7 matching bases. Trimming shortened V by 2 bases and J by 6 bases, and 14 bases separated the two germline ends. CDR1 is SGHNT and CDR2 is YENEEA in the germline V gene. This CDR3 region has 14 residues. The DNA for the CDR3 is TGTGCCAGCAGCTTATCACAGGGAGGGGGCGAGCAGTACTTC. Protein: CASSLSQGGGEQYF.

This clone has just one count. The CDR3 region has the DNA TGTGCCACCAGCAGAGATGTGCTAAATGAAAAACTGTTTTTT. This encodes CATSRDVLNEKLFF. This chain connects TRBV15 to TRBJ1-4; no reliable D call. The V gene's germline CDR1 is LNHNV and CDR2 YYDKDF (reference sequence). The CDR3 covers 14 residues. Deletions cut 0 bases from V and 5 bases from J, with 7 bases between.

The rearrangement uses TRBV5-1 and TRBJ1-2; D unresolved. Germline lookup yields CDR1 SGHRS and CDR2 YFSETQ. Trimming stripped 0 bases from V and 1 base from J, with 4 bases between. The CDR3 loop spans 13 amino acids. CDR3 amino acids: CASSLDYNYGYTF. CDR3 nucleotides: TGCGCCAGCAGCTTGGACTATAACTATGGCTACACCTTC.

The chain carries TRBV15 and TRBJ2-3; D could derive from TRBD1 or TRBD2 (5 bases each). The length of the CDR3 is 14 residues. The germline V gene has CDR1 LNHNV and CDR2 YYDKDF (reference sequence). V lost 5 bases to trimming and J lost 4 bases, with 13 bases between them. CDR3 region: CATSPGTRADTQYF. The CDR3 nucleotides are TGTGCCACCAGCCCGGGGACGAGGGCAGATACGCAGTATTTT.

This clone was counted only a few times. The chain has TRBV29-1 and TRBJ1-2; tentative D call: TRBD1 (6 bases). The V and J ends lost 6 bases and 6 bases respectively, with 17 bases between them. The CDR3 runs to 13 residues. Looked up from germline, CDR1 is SQVTM and CDR2 is ANQGSEA. For the CDR3, the DNA is TGCAGCGTCCAGACAGGCACGGTCGATGGCTACACCTTC. It specifies CSVQTGTVDGYTF.

The chain uses TRBV7-9 and TRBJ1-2; 8 bases map to TRBD1. CDR1 and CDR2 (germline): SEHNR, FQNEAQ (reference sequence). With V trimmed by 1 base and J by 8 bases, 3 bases remained unmatched. The CDR3 is made up of 13 amino acids. For the CDR3, the DNA is TGTGCCAGCAGCTTAGTGACAGGGGAAGGCTACACCTTC. It yields the protein CASSLVTGEGYTF.

V and J are TRBV14 and TRBJ2-2; D is possibly TRBD2 (5 bases). The V end lost 7 bases, the J end lost 7 bases, and 10 bases lay between the germline ends. Germline assignment: CDR1 SGHDN and CDR2 FVKESK. The CDR3 has 12 residues. The CDR3 spells CASKRELGELFF. In nucleotides, the CDR3 is TGTGCCAGCAAAAGGGAGCTCGGGGAGCTGTTTTTT.

This chain joins TRBV15 and TRBJ2-5, with D uncertain. The CDR3 consists of 15 residues. Germline V gene data show CDR1 as LNHNV and CDR2 as YYDKDF (reference sequence). Trimming stripped 0 bases from V and 3 bases from J, with 11 bases between. The CDR3 is CATSRDLFWEETQYF. The DNA for the CDR3 is TGTGCCACCAGCAGAGATTTATTTTGGGAAGAGACCCAGTACTTC.

In nucleotides, the CDR3 is TGTGCCAGCTCATCTTTAGCGGGAGAGGGGAATGAGCAGTTCTTC. Encoded protein: CASSSLAGEGNEQFF. The rearrangement links TRBV18 to TRBJ2-1; 9 nucleotides agree with TRBD2. Germline values: CDR1 KGHSH, CDR2 LQKENI. The CDR3 length is 15 residues. V shed 5 bases, J shed 7 bases, and the junction held 9 bases outside the gene matches.